This note documents a single T cell receptor (beta chain) sequence. This sample is part of a study of technical replicates of blood from several donors. Sequencing was performed with immunoSEQ multiplex PCR; in TCRdb, only in-frame clones are kept and a portion is missing. The repertoire holds more than 70,000 clones, with around 97% as singletons. V was clipped by 0 bases and J by 10 bases, with 22 bases between them. This CDR3 spans 17 amino acids. Looked up from germline, CDR1 is MGHRA and CDR2 is YSYEKL. The sequenced material came from T cells isolated from PBMCs. This chain joins TRBV4-1 and TRBJ2-1; perhaps TRBD2 as D (5 bases). The TCR sequence derives from a human donor in good health. This CDR3 is CASSQDDYAPALGEQFF. The CDR3 nucleotides are TGCGCCAGCAGCCAAGATGACTACGCCCCGGCCCTAGGGGAGCAGTTCTTC.